The sequence of this T cell receptor beta chain was determined in a study of T cells in Graves' hyperthyroidism and ophthalmopathy. General study points: Most clonotypes expanded in thyroid above 0.001 were likewise present in blood.

Patients aged 18 to 65 with hyperthyroidism were newly diagnosed, with duration under 2 months. Many counts were recorded for this clonotype. Its antigen is not known. Regions amplified from RNA transcripts were the TCR beta CDR3 regions. A set of HTBI primers served as the primers for a first-round RT-PCR of the TCR CDR3. TCRdb re-called the multiplex PCR reads through MiXCR, storing one row per CDR3 protein. The data hold a few hundred thousand distinct CDR3 sequences, with around 13% observed a single time. The receptor was derived from a woman under 40 with Graves' hyperthyroidism that later progressed to Graves' ophthalmopathy. Sequenced material: blood.

This chain's CDR3 is CAISPGQTMNTEAFF. The CDR3 DNA sequence: TGTGCCATCAGCCCGGGACAAACCATGAACACTGAAGCTTTCTTT. The V gene is TRBV10-3, the J gene TRBJ1-1; D is possibly TRBD1 (6 bases). The CDR3 is 15 amino acids. The germline V gene has CDR1 ENHRY and CDR2 SYGVKD. Trimming cost V 6 bases and J 0 bases, with 14 bases left between them.